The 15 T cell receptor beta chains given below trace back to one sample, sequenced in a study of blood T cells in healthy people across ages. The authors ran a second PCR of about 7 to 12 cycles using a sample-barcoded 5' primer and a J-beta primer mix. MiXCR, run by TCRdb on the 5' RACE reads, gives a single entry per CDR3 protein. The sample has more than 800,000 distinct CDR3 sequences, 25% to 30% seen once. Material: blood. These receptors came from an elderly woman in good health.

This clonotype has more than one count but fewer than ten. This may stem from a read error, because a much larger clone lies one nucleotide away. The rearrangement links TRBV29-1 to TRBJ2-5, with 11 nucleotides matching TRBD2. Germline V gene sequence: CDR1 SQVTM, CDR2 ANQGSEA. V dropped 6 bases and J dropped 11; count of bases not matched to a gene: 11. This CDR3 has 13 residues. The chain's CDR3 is CSVLLAGANEQYF. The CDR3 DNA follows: TGCAGCGTCCTACTAGCGGGGGCCAATGAGCAGTACTTC.

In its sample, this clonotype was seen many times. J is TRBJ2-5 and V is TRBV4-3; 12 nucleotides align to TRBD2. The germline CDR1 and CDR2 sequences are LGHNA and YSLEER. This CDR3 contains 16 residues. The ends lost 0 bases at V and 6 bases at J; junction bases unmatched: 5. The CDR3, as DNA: TGCGCCAGCAGCCAAGATCTAGCGGGGGGGCGAAAGACCCAGTACTTC. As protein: CASSQDLAGGRKTQYF.

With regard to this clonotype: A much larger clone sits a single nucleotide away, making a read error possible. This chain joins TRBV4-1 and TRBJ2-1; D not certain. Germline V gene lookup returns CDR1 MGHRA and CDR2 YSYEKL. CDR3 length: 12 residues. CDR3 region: CASSQIDNERFF. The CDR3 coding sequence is TGCGCCAGCAGCCAGATAGACAATGAGCGGTTCTTC.

CDR3 coding DNA: TGTGCCAGCAGTCCCCGGACAGGGGGCTCGGCTTCACCCCTCCACTTT. It translates to CASSPRTGGSASPLHF. This chain joins TRBV6-2 or TRBV6-3 and TRBJ1-6, with 11 bases that match TRBD1. J was trimmed by 9 bases and V by 5 bases; bases with no gene match: 9. Per germline, CDR1 MNHEY and CDR2 SVGEGT. This CDR3 spans 16 amino acids.

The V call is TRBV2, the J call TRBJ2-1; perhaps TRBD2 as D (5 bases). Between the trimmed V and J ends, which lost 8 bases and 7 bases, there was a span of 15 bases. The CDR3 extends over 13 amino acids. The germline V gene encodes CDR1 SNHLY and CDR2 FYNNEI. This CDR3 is CASGRGYGNEQFF. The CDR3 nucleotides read TGTGCCAGCGGGAGAGGCTATGGTAATGAGCAGTTCTTC.

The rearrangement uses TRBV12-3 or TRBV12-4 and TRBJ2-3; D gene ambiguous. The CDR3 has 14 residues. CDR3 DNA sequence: TGTGCAGATAGCCTAGGGATGAGAACAGATGTGCAGTATTTT. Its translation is CADSLGMRTDVQYF.

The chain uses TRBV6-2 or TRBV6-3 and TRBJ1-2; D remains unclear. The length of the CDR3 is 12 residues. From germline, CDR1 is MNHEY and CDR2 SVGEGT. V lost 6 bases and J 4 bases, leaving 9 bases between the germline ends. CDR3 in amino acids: CASSQIRYGYTF. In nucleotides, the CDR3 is TGTGCCAGCAGCCAAATTCGCTATGGCTACACCTTC.

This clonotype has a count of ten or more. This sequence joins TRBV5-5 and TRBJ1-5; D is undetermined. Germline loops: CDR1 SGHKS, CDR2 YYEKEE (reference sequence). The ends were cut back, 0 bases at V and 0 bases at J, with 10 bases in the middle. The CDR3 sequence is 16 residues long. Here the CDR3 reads CASSLAPTHSNQPQHF. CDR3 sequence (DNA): TGTGCCAGCAGCTTGGCCCCAACCCATAGCAATCAGCCCCAGCATTTT.

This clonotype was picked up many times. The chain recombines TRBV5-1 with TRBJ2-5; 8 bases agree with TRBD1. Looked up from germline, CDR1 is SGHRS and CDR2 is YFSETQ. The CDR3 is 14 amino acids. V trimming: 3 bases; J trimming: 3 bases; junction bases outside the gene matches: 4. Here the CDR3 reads CASSSGGPKETQYF. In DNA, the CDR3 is TGCGCCAGCAGCTCAGGGGGCCCAAAAGAGACCCAGTACTTC.

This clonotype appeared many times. Here the CDR3 DNA reads TGTGCCAGCAGTCTCCGAGGACACACCTACGAGCAGTACTTC. It translates to CASSLRGHTYEQYF. The rearrangement joins TRBV6-2 or TRBV6-3 to TRBJ2-7, with a tentative D call TRBD1 (5 bases). Germline V gene lookup returns CDR1 MNHEY and CDR2 SVGEGT. Trimming took off 5 bases at V and 2 bases at J, with 13 bases between the two ends. CDR3 size: 14 residues.

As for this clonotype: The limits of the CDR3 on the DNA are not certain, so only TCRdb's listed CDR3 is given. The CDR3 loop reads CAPTWGYGSPDLRGSPLHF. The V call is TRBV21-1, the J call TRBJ1-6; no DNA check was done on the table's D call, TRBD1. TRBV21-1 is termed a pseudogene. The CDR3 sequence runs 19 residues, both termini included.

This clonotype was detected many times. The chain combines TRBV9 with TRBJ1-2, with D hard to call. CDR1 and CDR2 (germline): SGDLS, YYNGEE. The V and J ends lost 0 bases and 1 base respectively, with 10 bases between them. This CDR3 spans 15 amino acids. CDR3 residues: CASSVDPRNNYGYTF. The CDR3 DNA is TGTGCCAGCAGCGTAGATCCCAGAAATAACTATGGCTACACCTTC.

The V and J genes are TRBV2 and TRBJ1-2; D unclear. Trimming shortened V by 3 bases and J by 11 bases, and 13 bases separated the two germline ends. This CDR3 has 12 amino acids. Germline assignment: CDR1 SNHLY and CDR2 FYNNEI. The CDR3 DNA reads TGTGCCAGCAGTGAGTGGAGTTCCCCGTACACCTTC. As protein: CASSEWSSPYTF.

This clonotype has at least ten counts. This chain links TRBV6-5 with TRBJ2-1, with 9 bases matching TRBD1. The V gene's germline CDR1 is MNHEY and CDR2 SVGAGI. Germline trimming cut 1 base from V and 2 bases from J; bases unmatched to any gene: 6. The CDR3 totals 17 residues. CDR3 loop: CASSYLMGQGPYNEQFF. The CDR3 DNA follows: TGTGCCAGCAGTTACTTAATGGGACAGGGTCCCTACAATGAGCAGTTCTTC.

The DNA of the CDR3 is TGCAGCGCCCTTTCGGACAGGGTGGTGGGAGATACGCAGCATTTT. Its protein product is CSALSDRVVGDTQHF. The rearrangement uses TRBV29-1 and TRBJ2-3, with 8 bases matching TRBD1. The assigned J gene may be wrong: the sequence end matches TRBJ1-5 better. The CDR3 runs to 15 residues. Looked up from germline, CDR1 is SQVTM and CDR2 is ANQGSEA.